This T cell receptor (beta chain) was sequenced for a study of blood T cells in healthy people across ages. Turning to this clonotype: Its target is unknown.

Study results and limitations: Estimates drawn from one million T cells were deemed to understate diversity.

Peripheral blood from each donor was collected in a volume of 8.5 to 10 milliliters. Germline CDR1 is SGHTA and CDR2 is FQGNSA. The CDR3 is 16 amino acids. V dropped 1 base and J dropped 1; count of bases not matched to a gene: 1. It was with a sample-barcoded 5' primer and a J-beta primer mix that a second PCR of roughly 7 to 12 cycles was run. TCRdb re-called the 5' RACE reads with MiXCR, one entry per CDR3 protein. The sample lists approximately 780,000 distinct CDR3 sequences, around 25% occurring once. These same records also appear under a second study, on T cells of mothers and their children. As that report states: Reads recorded for TCR beta CDR3 numbered over 8 million per mother and roughly 2.7 million per child.

This rearrangement joins TRBV7-2 to TRBJ2-3; TRBD2 aligns across 11 bases. The sequence derives from a boy between 10 and 17 years old in good health. The sequenced sample consisted of blood. The CDR3 here is CASSLVGLAGTDTQYF. The CDR3 region has the DNA TGTGCCAGCAGCTTAGTGGGACTAGCGGGCACAGATACGCAGTATTTT.